What follows are 17 T cell receptor beta chains derived from one specimen sequenced in a study of T cell responses to AZD1222 COVID-19 vaccine. Only in-frame clones appear in the TCRdb table, and some are missing; sequencing was by immunoSEQ multiplex PCR. The table shows about 100,000 clones, with 90% occurring only once. The specimen comprised peripheral blood, sampled on day 0 of AZD1222 vaccination. The receptors stem from an adult in good health.

The chain carries TRBV5-1 and TRBJ1-1, with D hard to call. The CDR3 loop spans 11 amino acids. Deletions cut 0 bases from V and 11 bases from J, with 8 bases between. Germline V gene lookup returns CDR1 SGHRS and CDR2 YFSETQ. The CDR3 sequence is CASSLGMYAFF. The CDR3 DNA reads TGCGCCAGCAGCTTGGGGATGTATGCTTTCTTT.

The chain recombines TRBV3-1 (or the pseudogene TRBV3-2) with TRBJ1-6, with D uncertain. CDR1 and CDR2 (germline): LGHDT, YNNKEL (reference sequence). The CDR3 is 15 amino acids. Trimming removed 5 bases from V and 7 bases from J, with 15 bases in between. CDR3 DNA sequence: TGTGCCAGCAGCAACCCGGGAAACGGGAATTCACCCCTCCACTTT. It codes for CASSNPGNGNSPLHF.

The chain combines TRBV18 with TRBJ2-7; D gene uncertain. Germline values: CDR1 KGHSH, CDR2 LQKENI. The CDR3 totals 14 residues. Trimming pared 3 bases from V and 3 bases from J, leaving 12 bases between. CDR3 sequence: CASSPGPYSYEQYF. Here the CDR3 DNA reads TGTGCCAGCTCACCGGGCCCTTATAGCTACGAGCAGTACTTC.

The V and J genes are TRBV7-3 and TRBJ2-3; D is ambiguous. Germline-derived CDR1 and CDR2 are SGHTA and FQGTGA. Trimming removed 5 bases from V and 1 base from J, with 4 bases in between. The CDR3 runs to 12 residues. This CDR3 reads CASSPGTDTQYF. The CDR3 DNA reads as TGTGCCAGCAGCCCCGGCACAGATACGCAGTATTTT.

V is TRBV5-4 and J is TRBJ1-1; D not certain. This CDR3 spans 15 amino acids. The V gene's germline CDR1 is SGHNT and CDR2 YYREEE (reference sequence). Trimming left V 0 bases short and J 0 bases short, with 9 bases between. CDR3: CASSLVPGMNTEAFF. CDR3 nucleotide sequence: TGTGCCAGCAGCTTGGTTCCCGGGATGAACACTGAAGCTTTCTTT.

The genes are TRBV2 and TRBJ2-5; 9 nucleotides agree with TRBD2. The CDR3 length is 12 residues. Germline CDR1 and CDR2: SNHLY and FYNNEI. V gave up 10 bases and J gave up 5 bases; unmatched junction bases: 5. The CDR3 spells CATAGGLETQYF. The CDR3 DNA is TGTGCCACTGCGGGGGGGCTTGAGACCCAGTACTTC. Combining the CDR3 with reference TRBV2 and TRBJ2-5 gives the whole variable domain EPEVTQTPSHQVTQMGQEVILRCVPISNHLYFYWYRQILGQKVEFLVSFYNNEISEKSEIFDDQFSVERPDGSNFTLKIRSTKLEDSAMYFCATAGGLETQYFGPGTRLLVL.

V usage is TRBV7-9 and J usage is TRBJ2-2; 11 bases are shared with TRBD1. Per germline, CDR1 SEHNR and CDR2 FQNEAQ (reference sequence). J was trimmed by 6 bases and V by 6 bases; bases with no gene match: 9. CDR3 size: 16 residues. CDR3 protein: CASRMKGQGEAGELFF. CDR3 coding DNA: TGTGCCAGCAGGATGAAGGGACAGGGGGAGGCCGGGGAGCTGTTTTTT. The full variable domain, completed using reference TRBV7-9 and TRBJ2-2, is DTGVSQNPRHKITKRGQNVTFRCDPISEHNRLYWYRQTLGQGPEFLTYFQNEAQLEKSRLLSDRFSAERPKGSFSTLEIQRTEQGDSAMYLCASRMKGQGEAGELFFGEGSRLTVL.

This sequence joins TRBV19 and TRBJ1-1, with 7 bases identical to TRBD1. The CDR3 runs 15 residues. Germline V gives CDR1 LNHDA, CDR2 SQIVND (reference sequence). The CDR3 is CASTVDREGVTEAFF. CDR3 in DNA: TGTGCGAGCACAGTCGACAGGGAAGGAGTCACTGAAGCTTTCTTT.

J is TRBJ2-1 and V is TRBV18; either TRBD1 or TRBD2 may fit D (6 bases each). This CDR3 has 14 amino acids. Per germline, CDR1 KGHSH and CDR2 LQKENI. The V gene lost 3 bases and the J gene lost 8 bases, with 14 bases spanning the gap. The CDR3 DNA follows: TGTGCCAGCTCACCCACAAAGGGGGACTATGAGCAGTTCTTC. The encoded protein is CASSPTKGDYEQFF.

The chain carries TRBV5-8 and TRBJ2-1; 13 bases agree with TRBD2. The CDR3 consists of 16 residues. CDR1 SGHTS and CDR2 YDEGEE come from the germline V gene. With 1 base clipped from V and 4 bases from J, the junction kept 2 bases outside the gene matches. CDR3 loop: CASSLLTSGGYNEQFF. The CDR3 DNA reads as TGTGCCAGCAGCTTGTTGACTAGCGGGGGGTACAATGAGCAGTTCTTC. The variable domain in full, completed from reference TRBV5-8 and TRBJ2-1, reads EAGVTQSPTHLIKTRGQQATLRCSPISGHTSVYWYQQALGLGLQFLLWYDEGEERNRGNFPPRFSGRQFPNYSSELNVNALELEDSALYLCASSLLTSGGYNEQFFGPGTRLTVL.

The chain joins TRBV5-1 to TRBJ1-3; D uncertain. Trimming pared 4 bases from V and 4 bases from J, leaving 15 bases between. The CDR3 is 15 residues long. Germline V gene data show CDR1 as SGHRS and CDR2 as YFSETQ. The CDR3 loop reads CASSPSGGLGNTIYF. DNA for the CDR3: TGCGCCAGCAGCCCGTCCGGAGGTCTGGGAAACACCATATATTTT.

The rearrangement links TRBV9 to TRBJ1-5, with TRBD1 matching over 7 bases. The germline V gene has CDR1 SGDLS and CDR2 YYNGEE. The CDR3 totals 17 residues. J was trimmed by 2 bases and V by 3 bases; bases with no gene match: 11. The CDR3 region has the DNA TGTGCCAGCAGCGCACTATTATACAGGGGACGCAATCAGCCCCAGCATTTT. Translated, it gives CASSALLYRGRNQPQHF.

The chain links TRBV15 to TRBJ1-1; D may be TRBD1 (6 bases). Germline CDR1 LNHNV, CDR2 YYDKDF (reference sequence). The CDR3 extends over 16 amino acids. V was trimmed by 0 bases and J by 3 bases, leaving 14 bases between them. The CDR3 coding sequence is TGTGCCACCAGCAGAGAGACACAGGGTTGGGACACTGAAGCTTTCTTT. As protein: CATSRETQGWDTEAFF. The whole variable domain, filled in from reference TRBV15 and TRBJ1-1, reads DAMVIQNPRYQVTQFGKPVTLSCSQTLNHNVMYWYQQKSSQAPKLLFHYYDKDFNNEADTPDNFQSRRPNTSFCFLDIRSPGLGDTAMYLCATSRETQGWDTEAFFGQGTRLTVV.

This chain links TRBV28 with TRBJ2-7; D is ambiguous. Germline V gene lookup returns CDR1 MDHEN and CDR2 SYDVKM. This CDR3 region has 14 residues. Trimming took 2 bases from V and 1 from J, leaving 9 bases between them. The CDR3 region is CASSLGLGSYEQYF. The CDR3 nucleotides are TGTGCCAGCAGTTTAGGGCTGGGGTCCTACGAGCAGTACTTC.

This clone was detected only once. The chain combines TRBV28 with TRBJ1-1; possibly TRBD1 for D (5 bases). Germline CDR1 MDHEN, CDR2 SYDVKM. The V and J ends lost 4 bases and 0 bases respectively, with 15 bases between them. This CDR3 contains 16 residues. The CDR3 spells CASSSQDSYMNTEAFF. The CDR3 DNA reads as TGTGCCAGCAGTTCCCAAGACAGTTACATGAACACTGAAGCTTTCTTT. Variable domain in full (rest from reference TRBV28 and TRBJ1-1): DVKVTQSSRYLVKRTGEKVFLECVQDMDHENMFWYRQDPGLGLRLIYFSYDVKMKEKGDIPEGYSVSREKKERFSLILESASTNQTSMYLCASSSQDSYMNTEAFFGQGTRLTVV.

This clone was found many times. The genes are TRBV4-1 and TRBJ1-1; D is possibly TRBD1 (6 bases). This CDR3 has 13 amino acids. CDR1 is MGHRA, CDR2 YSYEKL, per germline. V was cut by 3 bases and J by 6 bases, with 11 bases left in between. CDR3 DNA: TGCGCCAGCAGCCATGGGGGCGAGGCTGAAGCTTTCTTT. This translates into CASSHGGEAEAFF.

The V and J genes are TRBV4-2 and TRBJ2-1; weak D call: TRBD1 (5 bases). This CDR3 is 14 amino acids long. The V end lost 0 bases, the J end lost 4 bases, and 7 bases lay between the germline ends. Germline CDR1 LGHNA, CDR2 YNFKEQ. This CDR3 reads CASSQEKGYNEQFF. In DNA form, the CDR3 reads TGTGCCAGCAGCCAAGAGAAGGGGTACAATGAGCAGTTCTTC.